What follows is one T cell receptor beta chain and its context. Antigen: not known. This sample was included in a study of cytomegalovirus exposure and HLA in healthy donors. Overall study findings and caveats: The Asian-associated ancestry cluster reportedly had fewer N-insertions than the roughly 670-donor mean in a later analysis. Differences between HLA loci emerged in a later analysis of TCR association rates, with DRB1 most and HLA-C fewest.

Trimming shortened V by 3 bases and J by 5 bases, and 13 bases separated the two germline ends. CDR1 and CDR2 from the germline V gene are SNHLY and FYNNEI. This CDR3 comprises 15 residues. Amplification used 60 Vbeta primers and 13 Jbeta primers. This table comes from immunoSEQ multiplex PCR, and its TCRdb copy is limited to in-frame clones, with some not included. The repertoire holds roughly 220,000 clones, with 75% to 90% as singletons. The sample was PBMCs. This clonotype originated in a woman aged 40 to 50 in good health and CMV-seronegative. The V gene is TRBV2, the J gene TRBJ2-2; maybe TRBD1 (6 bases). In nucleotides, the CDR3 is TGTGCCAGCAGTGATGAACAGGGTGGGACCGGGGAGCTGTTTTTT. Translation: CASSDEQGGTGELFF.